This T cell receptor beta chain originates from a study of cytomegalovirus exposure and HLA in healthy donors. In the study overall: The same platform was used for the 110 or so validation repertoires and the roughly 700 first-cohort repertoires, a later analysis reported. Overall study findings and caveats: Researchers counted roughly 150 TCR beta chains as cytomegalovirus-associated.

Concerning this clone: The antigen remains undetermined.

Clones were sequenced by immunoSEQ multiplex PCR, and TCRdb holds only the in-frame ones, with some missing. Counted here are tens of thousands of clones, around nine tenths occurring once; the ten biggest clones make up 3.8%. Trimming removed 1 base at V and 0 bases at J, with 15 bases between. Germline lookup yields CDR1 SNHLY and CDR2 FYNNEI. This CDR3 is built from 18 residues. The specimen was PBMCs. This receptor was obtained from a woman younger than 35 in good health and CMV-seropositive. The V and J genes are TRBV2 and TRBJ2-2; no clear D. DNA for the CDR3: TGTGCCAGCAGTGAAGTATCGAGTGTGGCGGCGAACACCGGGGAGCTGTTTTTT. Protein sequence: CASSEVSSVAANTGELFF.